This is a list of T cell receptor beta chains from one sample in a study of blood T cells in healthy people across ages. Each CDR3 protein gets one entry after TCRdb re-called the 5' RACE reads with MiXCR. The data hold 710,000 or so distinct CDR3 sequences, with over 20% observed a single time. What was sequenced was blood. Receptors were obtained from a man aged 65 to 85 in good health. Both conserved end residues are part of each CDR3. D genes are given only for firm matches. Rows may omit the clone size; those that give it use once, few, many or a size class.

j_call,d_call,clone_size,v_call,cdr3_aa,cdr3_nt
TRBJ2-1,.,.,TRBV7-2,CASSLIVPHEQFF,TGTGCCAGCAGCTTAATCGTTCCCCATGAGCAGTTCTTC
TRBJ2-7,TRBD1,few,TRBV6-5,CASGYRDSYEQYF,TGTGCCAGCGGTTACAGGGACAGCTACGAGCAGTACTTC
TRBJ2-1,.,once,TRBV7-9,CASTLGVAVSYNEQFF,TGTGCCAGCACCCTGGGGGTAGCGGTCTCCTACAATGAGCAGTTCTTC
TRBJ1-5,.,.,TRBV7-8,CASSLRGGAGGNQPQHF,TGTGCCAGCAGCTTAAGGGGTGGAGCTGGTGGCAATCAGCCCCAGCATTTT
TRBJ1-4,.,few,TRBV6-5,CASSYSRTDEKLFF,TGTGCCAGCAGTTACTCGAGGACGGATGAAAAACTGTTTTTT
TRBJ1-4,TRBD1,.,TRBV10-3,CAISGSRDRDEKLFF,TGTGCCATCAGTGGAAGCCGGGACAGAGATGAAAAACTGTTTTTT
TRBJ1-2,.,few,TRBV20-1,CSAILPNYGYTF,TGCAGTGCTATACTCCCAAACTATGGCTACACCTTC
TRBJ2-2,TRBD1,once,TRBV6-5,CASSRTGPTGELFF,TGTGCCAGCAGTCGGACAGGGCCCACCGGGGAGCTGTTTTTT
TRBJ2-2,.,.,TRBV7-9,CACSLADRPNTGELFF,TGTGCCTGCAGCTTAGCCGACAGGCCGAACACCGGGGAGCTGTTTTTT
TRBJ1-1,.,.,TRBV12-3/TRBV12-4,CASEPSSDTEAFF,TGTGCCAGTGAGCCTTCCTCGGACACTGAAGCTTTCTTT
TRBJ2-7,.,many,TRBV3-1,CASSQVERLGSLYEQYF,TGTGCCAGCAGCCAAGTGGAAAGGCTTGGATCCCTTTACGAGCAGTACTTC
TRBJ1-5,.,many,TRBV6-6,CASSTWGLSNQPQHF,TGTGCCAGCAGTACGTGGGGCCTTAGCAATCAGCCCCAGCATTTT
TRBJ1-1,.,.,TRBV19,CASSPLTGAGAFF,TGTGCCAGTAGTCCCCTAACAGGCGCCGGGGCTTTCTTT
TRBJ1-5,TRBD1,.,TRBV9,CASSLGQGNNQPQHF,TGTGCCAGCAGCCTTGGACAGGGTAACAATCAGCCCCAGCATTTT
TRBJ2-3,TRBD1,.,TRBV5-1,CASSPTGGASDTQYF,TGCGCCAGCAGCCCCACAGGGGGCGCGTCCGATACGCAGTATTTT
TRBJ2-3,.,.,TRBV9,CASSVVPGRSTDTQYF,TGTGCCAGCAGCGTAGTTCCAGGTCGGAGTACAGATACGCAGTATTTT
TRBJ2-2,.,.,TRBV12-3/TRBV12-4,CASSLRRPNTGELFF,TGTGCCAGCAGTTTGCGCAGGCCGAACACCGGGGAGCTGTTTTTT
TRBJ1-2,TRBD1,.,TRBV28,CASALPGGSYGYTF,TGTGCCAGCGCACTTCCAGGGGGCAGCTATGGCTACACCTTC
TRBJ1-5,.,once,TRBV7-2,CASSFERQVAQPQHF,TGTGCCAGCAGCTTCGAAAGACAGGTAGCCCAGCCCCAGCATTTT
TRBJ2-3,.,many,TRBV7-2,CASSSRDFVDTQYF,TGTGCCAGCAGCTCCCGGGACTTTGTGGATACGCAGTATTTT
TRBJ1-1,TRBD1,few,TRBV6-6,CASRETGRVNTEAFF,TGTGCCAGCAGAGAGACAGGGAGGGTGAACACTGAAGCTTTCTTT
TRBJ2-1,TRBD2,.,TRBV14,CASSPAGVVHEQFF,TGTGCCAGCAGCCCGGCGGGGGTGGTCCATGAGCAGTTCTTC